These 19 T cell receptor beta chains came from one sample sequenced in a study of T cell responses to AZD1222 COVID-19 vaccine. Measured with immunoSEQ multiplex PCR; TCRdb has only the in-frame clones, and not every one. The sample includes 110,000 to 150,000 clones, 90% to 95% of them seen just once. The sequencing used peripheral blood, collected after recovery from COVID-19. The receptors here all came from an adult who had recovered from COVID-19.

This clone has only one observation. The gene calls are TRBV7-8 and TRBJ2-1, with 8 bases lining up with TRBD1. The germline V gene has CDR1 SGHVS and CDR2 FQNEAQ. The V and J ends lost 6 bases and 5 bases, in that order; junction bases with no gene match: 6. The CDR3 contains 14 residues. CDR3 protein: CASRRTGYDNEQFF. Written as DNA, the CDR3 is TGTGCCAGCAGGAGGACAGGGTACGACAATGAGCAGTTCTTC.

The chain uses TRBV24-1 and TRBJ2-5; D uncertain. The CDR3 is made up of 13 amino acids. V was cut by 1 base and J by 5 bases, with 7 bases left in between. CDR1 is KGHDR and CDR2 is SFDVKD in the germline V gene. The CDR3 DNA is TGTGCCACCAGTGATTTTATTGGGGAGACCCAGTACTTC. Translation: CATSDFIGETQYF.

V usage is TRBV9 and J usage is TRBJ1-1, with TRBD1 as a possible D gene (5 bases). Between the trimmed V and J ends, which lost 3 bases and 3 bases, there was a span of 12 bases. This CDR3 is 14 amino acids long. CDR1 is SGDLS, CDR2 YYNGEE, per germline. The CDR3 DNA is TGTGCCAGCAGCGAGACAGTTCATGACACTGAAGCTTTCTTT. Translating gives CASSETVHDTEAFF.

The chain couples TRBV18 to TRBJ2-7, with D perhaps matching TRBD2 (5 bases). CDR1 is KGHSH and CDR2 is LQKENI in the germline V gene. The ends were cut back, 3 bases at V and 6 bases at J, with 18 bases in the middle. CDR3 length: 15 amino acids. CDR3 sequence (DNA): TGTGCCAGCTCACCGGATGGGGTGCGGGCCGGCGAGCAGTACTTC. It encodes CASSPDGVRAGEQYF.

This clone was seen only a few times. This rearrangement joins TRBV7-8 to TRBJ2-7, with 7 nucleotides matching TRBD1. V was pared by 5 bases and J by 3 bases, with 4 bases of the junction left unmatched. The CDR3 runs to 13 residues. Per the germline V gene, CDR1 is SGHVS and CDR2 is FQNEAQ. The CDR3 DNA reads as TGTGCCAGCAGCCACGGACAGGTCTACGAGCAGTACTTC. Its translation: CASSHGQVYEQYF.

The J gene is TRBJ2-7, the V gene TRBV4-1; the D is unclear. The CDR3 sequence is 12 residues long. Trimming took off 1 base at V and 1 base at J, with 2 bases between the two ends. The V gene's germline CDR1 is MGHRA and CDR2 YSYEKL. The DNA for the CDR3 is TGCGCCAGCAGCCAAGGGTCCTACGAGCAGTACTTC. It codes for CASSQGSYEQYF.

The chain uses TRBV7-9 and TRBJ1-1, with TRBD1 as a possible D gene (6 bases). This CDR3 is built from 13 residues. Germline V gene lookup returns CDR1 SEHNR and CDR2 FQNEAQ (reference sequence). V was cut by 3 bases and J by 5 bases, with 10 bases left in between. The CDR3, as DNA: TGTGCCAGCAGCTTGGAGAGGGGGACTGAAGCTTTCTTT. It encodes CASSLERGTEAFF.

This clone was seen at least ten times. This rearrangement joins TRBV5-4 to TRBJ2-7, with 10 bases aligning to TRBD2. The germline gives CDR1 SGHNT, CDR2 YYREEE (reference sequence). The CDR3 covers 16 residues. V was clipped by 0 bases and J by 0 bases; unmatched bases: 3. CDR3 nucleotides: TGTGCCAGCAGCTTGGGTAGCGGGAGGCACTCCTACGAGCAGTACTTC. It translates to CASSLGSGRHSYEQYF.

The chain joins TRBV2 to TRBJ2-3; tentatively, D is TRBD1 (6 bases). This CDR3 spans 16 amino acids. The germline V gene has CDR1 SNHLY and CDR2 FYNNEI. With 7 bases removed from V and 0 bases from J, the gap between germline ends came to 17 bases. CDR3 loop: CASKGRGFLSTDTQYF. DNA for the CDR3: TGTGCCAGCAAGGGCAGGGGATTCCTTAGCACAGATACGCAGTATTTT.

The rearrangement uses TRBV7-2 and TRBJ2-5, with 7 bases that match TRBD1. Germline trimming cut 6 bases from V and 4 bases from J; bases unmatched to any gene: 5. There are 13 residues in the CDR3. Germline lookup yields CDR1 SGHTA and CDR2 FQGNSA. The CDR3 region is CASSKAGGETQYF. DNA for the CDR3: TGTGCCAGCAGTAAAGCAGGGGGAGAGACCCAGTACTTC. Full variable domain (rest looked up from reference TRBV7-2 and TRBJ2-5): GAGVSQSPSNKVTEKGKDVELRCDPISGHTALYWYRQSLGQGLEFLIYFQGNSAPDKSGLPSDRFSAERTGGSVSTLTIQRTQQEDSAVYLCASSKAGGETQYFGPGTRLLVL.

The chain couples TRBV28 to TRBJ1-4; D unclear. Germline CDR1 is MDHEN and CDR2 is SYDVKM. The V end was cut by 2 bases, the J end by 10 bases, with 5 bases between. CDR3 length: 11 amino acids. This CDR3 reads CASSLGGKLFF. The CDR3 DNA reads as TGTGCCAGCAGTTTAGGCGGAAAACTGTTTTTT.

The genes are TRBV4-1 and TRBJ1-5; maybe TRBD1 (5 bases). This CDR3 is 17 amino acids long. Germline V CDR1 and CDR2: MGHRA, YSYEKL. V lost 2 bases, J lost 0 bases, and 14 bases lay in between. The CDR3 DNA follows: TGCGCCAGCAGCCAATTCCGGGACCTTTATAGCAATCAGCCCCAGCATTTT. Protein product: CASSQFRDLYSNQPQHF.

The J gene is TRBJ2-7, the V gene TRBV2; D not resolved. V lost 6 bases, J lost 1 base, and 13 bases lay in between. CDR1 and CDR2 (germline): SNHLY, FYNNEI. The CDR3 spans 14 residues. This CDR3 is CASSRPGDSYEQYF. The CDR3 DNA follows: TGTGCCAGCAGCCGGCCAGGCGATTCCTACGAGCAGTACTTC. The entire variable domain, with the rest obtained from reference TRBV2 and TRBJ2-7, is as follows: EPEVTQTPSHQVTQMGQEVILRCVPISNHLYFYWYRQILGQKVEFLVSFYNNEISEKSEIFDDQFSVERPDGSNFTLKIRSTKLEDSAMYFCASSRPGDSYEQYFGPGTRLTVT.

The genes are TRBV28 and TRBJ1-6; 7 nucleotides align to TRBD1. The junction had 7 bases not matched to a gene; V was cut back by 7 bases and J by 7 bases. The CDR3 totals 14 residues. Germline V gene lookup returns CDR1 MDHEN and CDR2 SYDVKM. The CDR3 DNA reads TGTGCCAGCATCGCGGGACAGAGCAATTCACCCCTCCACTTT. It is translated as CASIAGQSNSPLHF.

This clone occurred once. The CDR3 coding sequence is TGCGCCAGCAGCAACGCCCAAGCCCGGGGTGAGCAGTTCTTC. Its translation is CASSNAQARGEQFF. This chain connects TRBV5-1 to TRBJ2-1; weak D call: TRBD2 (5 bases). V dropped 4 bases and J dropped 9 bases, with 17 bases sitting between them. CDR3 size: 14 residues. Germline lookup yields CDR1 SGHRS and CDR2 YFSETQ.

This chain links TRBV19 with TRBJ2-5; the match to TRBD2 covers 14 bases. Trimming took 4 bases from V and 5 from J; bases not matched to a gene: 6. This CDR3 comprises 16 residues. Germline V gene sequence: CDR1 LNHDA, CDR2 SQIVND (reference sequence). In DNA, the CDR3 is TGTGCCAGTAGTACCCAGGGACTAGCGGGAGAGGAGACCCAGTACTTC. The encoded protein is CASSTQGLAGEETQYF.

The chain combines TRBV28 with TRBJ1-2; tentative D call: TRBD1 (6 bases). Trimming left V 6 bases short and J 8 bases short, with 13 bases between. The CDR3 loop spans 12 amino acids. From germline, CDR1 is MDHEN and CDR2 SYDVKM. The CDR3 DNA is TGTGCCAGCAGCCTGGGGGGGCTCGGCTACACCTTC. Encoded protein: CASSLGGLGYTF.

The chain is built from TRBV2 and TRBJ2-3; D is unresolved. This CDR3 has 13 residues. Trimming took 6 bases from V and 0 from J, leaving 7 bases between them. Germline V CDR1 and CDR2: SNHLY, FYNNEI. CDR3 sequence: CASSGPSTDTQYF. The CDR3 region has the DNA TGTGCCAGCAGCGGACCTAGCACAGATACGCAGTATTTT.

The chain uses TRBV5-1 and TRBJ2-1, with a weak D call TRBD1 (5 bases). Germline loops: CDR1 SGHRS, CDR2 YFSETQ. CDR3 size: 15 residues. V lost 2 bases and J 8 bases, leaving 17 bases between the germline ends. The DNA for the CDR3 is TGCGCCAGCAGCTTTACAGGTGGTGAGTCCGATGAGCAGTTCTTC. Protein product: CASSFTGGESDEQFF. Looking up the rest from reference TRBV5-1 and TRBJ2-1 gives the full variable domain: KAGVTQTPRYLIKTRGQQVTLSCSPISGHRSVSWYQQTPGQGLQFLFEYFSETQRNKGNFPGRFSGRQFSNSRSEMNVSTLELGDSALYLCASSFTGGESDEQFFGPGTRLTVL.